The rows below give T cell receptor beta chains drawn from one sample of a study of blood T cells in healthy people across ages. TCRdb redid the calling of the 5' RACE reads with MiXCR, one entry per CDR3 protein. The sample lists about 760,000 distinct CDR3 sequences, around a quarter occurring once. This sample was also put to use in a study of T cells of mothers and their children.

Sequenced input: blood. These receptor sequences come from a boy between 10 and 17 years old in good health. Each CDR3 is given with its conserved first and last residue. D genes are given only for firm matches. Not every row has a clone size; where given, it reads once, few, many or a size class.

CDR3 DNA: TGTGCCAGCAGCGTAGGGCTAGCCAAAAACATTCAGTACTTC
CDR3 protein: CASSVGLAKNIQYF
clone size: many
D gene: -
V gene: TRBV9
J gene: TRBJ2-4

CDR3 DNA: TGTGCCATCAGTGAGGCAAAGAATCAGCCCCAGCATTTT
CDR3 protein: CAISEAKNQPQHF
clone size: few
D gene: -
V gene: TRBV10-3
J gene: TRBJ1-5

CDR3 DNA: TGTGCCAGCAGCCCCCGATGGATAGGGTCAGTCTACTATGGCTACACCTTC
CDR3 protein: CASSPRWIGSVYYGYTF
clone size: -
D gene: -
V gene: TRBV11-3
J gene: TRBJ1-2

CDR3 DNA: TGTGCTAGTGGTTTGGACCCCGGACGTTACGAGCAGTACTTC
CDR3 protein: CASGLDPGRYEQYF
clone size: -
D gene: -
V gene: TRBV12-5
J gene: TRBJ2-7

CDR3 DNA: TGCAGTGCTAGATCTGCCCGATTAGGGTCTAACACTGAAGCTTTCTTT
CDR3 protein: CSARSARLGSNTEAFF
clone size: few
D gene: -
V gene: TRBV20-1
J gene: TRBJ1-1

CDR3 DNA: TGCGCCAGCAGCACTGGGACTGCTGACAATGAGCAGTTCTTC
CDR3 protein: CASSTGTADNEQFF
clone size: few
D gene: -
V gene: TRBV4-3
J gene: TRBJ2-1

CDR3 DNA: TGTGCCAGCTCACCATCAGCAACCCACGAGCAGTACTTC
CDR3 protein: CASSPSATHEQYF
clone size: -
D gene: -
V gene: TRBV18
J gene: TRBJ2-7

CDR3 DNA: TGTGCCAGCAGTTACTCCTCCGGCGGGAATCAGCCCCAGCATTTT
CDR3 protein: CASSYSSGGNQPQHF
clone size: -
D gene: -
V gene: TRBV6-6
J gene: TRBJ1-5

CDR3 DNA: TGTGCCAGCAGTTATGGGTCCTGGACCTACGAGCAGTACTTC
CDR3 protein: CASSYGSWTYEQYF
clone size: -
D gene: -
V gene: TRBV6-5
J gene: TRBJ2-7

CDR3 DNA: TGTGCCAGCAACCCTACGGGGACCGGGGAGCTGTTTTTT
CDR3 protein: CASNPTGTGELFF
clone size: -
D gene: -
V gene: TRBV28
J gene: TRBJ2-2

CDR3 DNA: TGTGCCAGCAGCCTTGAGGCCTTAAACAATGAGCAGTTCTTC
CDR3 protein: CASSLEALNNEQFF
clone size: -
D gene: -
V gene: TRBV3-1
J gene: TRBJ2-1

CDR3 DNA: TGTGCCAGCAGTTTAGGACCAGAACGACGGGGGCAAGCGGCCAACGTCCTGACTTTC
CDR3 protein: CASSLGPERRGQAANVLTF
clone size: -
D gene: -
V gene: TRBV12-3/TRBV12-4
J gene: TRBJ2-6

CDR3 DNA: TGTGCCAGCAGGGCGGGAAATAGAAGCAATCAGCCCCAGCATTTT
CDR3 protein: CASRAGNRSNQPQHF
clone size: few
D gene: -
V gene: TRBV27
J gene: TRBJ1-5

CDR3 DNA: TGTGCCAGCAGTTCCAACAGGGGGCTCTACGAGCAGTACTTC
CDR3 protein: CASSSNRGLYEQYF
clone size: -
D gene: TRBD1
V gene: TRBV27
J gene: TRBJ2-7

CDR3 DNA: TGTGCCAGCAGTTACTCGAATGGTAGGAACGAGCAGTTCTTC
CDR3 protein: CASSYSNGRNEQFF
clone size: few
D gene: -
V gene: TRBV6-5
J gene: TRBJ2-1

CDR3 DNA: TGTGCCAGCAGCCAGGACAGGGCCTCTGGGCAAGAGACCCAGTACTTC
CDR3 protein: CASSQDRASGQETQYF
clone size: few
D gene: TRBD1
V gene: TRBV6-2/TRBV6-3
J gene: TRBJ2-5

CDR3 DNA: TGCAGCGTTGTAATCGGCGATGGCTACACCTTC
CDR3 protein: CSVVIGDGYTF
clone size: -
D gene: -
V gene: TRBV29-1
J gene: TRBJ1-2

CDR3 DNA: TGTGCCAGCAGCGGCCATAGCACCGGGGAGCTGTTTTTT
CDR3 protein: CASSGHSTGELFF
clone size: -
D gene: -
V gene: TRBV5-6
J gene: TRBJ2-2

CDR3 DNA: TGTGCCAGCAGCCGACAAAGGGGGGGCGCCGGAACTAATGAAAAACTGTTTTTT
CDR3 protein: CASSRQRGGAGTNEKLFF
clone size: -
D gene: -
V gene: TRBV11-2
J gene: TRBJ1-4

CDR3 DNA: TGTGCCAGCAGTTTAAGTATGGAAGAGACCCAGTACTTC
CDR3 protein: CASSLSMEETQYF
clone size: once
D gene: -
V gene: TRBV7-9
J gene: TRBJ2-5

CDR3 DNA: TGCAGCGTCCCACGGGGTGCCTACGAGCAGTACTTC
CDR3 protein: CSVPRGAYEQYF
clone size: few
D gene: -
V gene: TRBV29-1
J gene: TRBJ2-7

CDR3 DNA: TGCGCCAGCAGCAAGACTCGACAGGGAACCTTCTATGGCTACACCTTC
CDR3 protein: CASSKTRQGTFYGYTF
clone size: -
D gene: TRBD1
V gene: TRBV5-1
J gene: TRBJ1-2

CDR3 DNA: TGCGCCAGCAGCTTACCCGACTCCAACACGCAGTATTTT
CDR3 protein: CASSLPDSNTQYF
clone size: -
D gene: -
V gene: TRBV5-1
J gene: TRBJ2-3

CDR3 DNA: TGTGCCAGCAGCTACTCGTACACGGGGGTGTATCGGACCCAGTACTTC
CDR3 protein: CASSYSYTGVYRTQYF
clone size: -
D gene: -
V gene: TRBV3-1
J gene: TRBJ2-5

CDR3 DNA: TGTGCCAGCAGTCCGATGGGGGGACTGACCTACAATGAGCAGTTCTTC
CDR3 protein: CASSPMGGLTYNEQFF
clone size: few
D gene: -
V gene: TRBV6-4
J gene: TRBJ2-1

CDR3 DNA: TGTGCCAGCAGCCCTCCTCTCGGTACAGCGCCCACCGGGGAGCTGTTTTTT
CDR3 protein: CASSPPLGTAPTGELFF
clone size: -
D gene: -
V gene: TRBV27
J gene: TRBJ2-2

CDR3 DNA: TGTGCCACCAGTGATGGGACAACTGGCTACACCTTC
CDR3 protein: CATSDGTTGYTF
clone size: -
D gene: -
V gene: TRBV24-1
J gene: TRBJ1-2

CDR3 DNA: TGTGTCAGCAGCCCCTCGGGTTACCGAGGCTTTAACACCGGGGAGCTGTTTTTT
CDR3 protein: CVSSPSGYRGFNTGELFF
clone size: -
D gene: -
V gene: TRBV3-1
J gene: TRBJ2-2

CDR3 DNA: TGTGCCACCAGGGGGGGGACCTACGAGCAGTACTTC
CDR3 protein: CATRGGTYEQYF
clone size: -
D gene: TRBD2
V gene: TRBV15
J gene: TRBJ2-7

CDR3 DNA: TGTGCTAGTGGTCGGACAGGGACTAATAGTTCACCCCTCCACTTT
CDR3 protein: CASGRTGTNSSPLHF
clone size: -
D gene: TRBD1
V gene: TRBV12-5
J gene: TRBJ1-6

CDR3 DNA: TGCAGCGTTGCACAGGGAGATCAGCCCCAGCATTTT
CDR3 protein: CSVAQGDQPQHF
clone size: -
D gene: -
V gene: TRBV29-1
J gene: TRBJ1-5

CDR3 DNA: TGCGGCGCTGTACTAGCGGGGGTTTCCTACGAGCAGTACTTC
CDR3 protein: CGAVLAGVSYEQYF
clone size: -
D gene: TRBD2
V gene: TRBV29-1
J gene: TRBJ2-7

CDR3 DNA: TGTGCCAGCAGTTACTCCCTCAGGGCCGAGTATAGCAATCAGCCCCAGCATTTT
CDR3 protein: CASSYSLRAEYSNQPQHF
clone size: -
D gene: -
V gene: TRBV6-2/TRBV6-3
J gene: TRBJ1-5